This passage covers 21 T cell receptor beta chains from one sample sequenced in a study of T cells in Graves' hyperthyroidism and ophthalmopathy. Authors of the study amplified TCR beta CDR3 regions from RNA transcripts. The TCR CDR3 first-round RT-PCR relied on the HTBI primer set. Using its own MiXCR run on the multiplex PCR reads, TCRdb lists one record per CDR3 protein. The top ten clones hold 16% of a sample with about 720,000 distinct CDR3 sequences, 18% of them seen once. The sample taken for sequencing was blood. The source of these receptors is a woman between 50 and 59 years old with Graves' hyperthyroidism that later progressed to Graves' ophthalmopathy.

At least ten counts were recorded for this clonotype. The chain is built from TRBV30 and TRBJ2-2; TRBD1 aligns across 9 bases. Trimming took 7 bases from V and 5 from J; bases not matched to a gene: 8. The CDR3 sequence is 14 residues long. Germline loops: CDR1 GTSNPN, CDR2 SVGIG (reference sequence). CDR3 sequence reads: CAYRDRALTGELFF. CDR3 sequence (DNA): TGTGCCTACAGGGACAGGGCTTTGACCGGGGAGCTGTTTTTT.

The chain employs TRBV20-1 and TRBJ1-4; D is ambiguous. Germline V gene lookup returns CDR1 DFQATT and CDR2 SNEGSKA (reference sequence). Trimming left V 1 base short and J 5 bases short, with 8 bases between. The length of the CDR3 is 13 residues. The CDR3 loop reads CSARGTANEKLFF. The DNA of the CDR3 is TGCAGTGCTAGAGGTACCGCCAATGAAAAACTGTTTTTT.

In this sample, this clonotype turned up a few times. The chain couples TRBV29-1 to TRBJ1-5; D not certain. Germline V lookup: CDR1 SQVTM, CDR2 ANQGSEA. V was clipped by 4 bases and J by 0 bases, with 4 bases between them. The length of the CDR3 is 12 residues. CDR3 protein: CSVGYSNQPQHF. CDR3 DNA: TGCAGCGTTGGGTATAGCAATCAGCCCCAGCATTTT. Combining the CDR3 with reference TRBV29-1 and TRBJ1-5 gives the whole variable domain SAVISQKPSRDICQRGTSLTIQCQVDSQVTMMFWYRQQPGQSLTLIATANQGSEATYESGFVIDKFPISRPNLTFSTLTVSNMSPEDSSIYLCSVGYSNQPQHFGDGTRLSIL.

This clonotype occurred a few times. The chain has TRBV20-1 and TRBJ1-2; unclear D gene. The V end lost 3 bases, the J end lost 7 bases, and 18 bases lay between the germline ends. The V gene's germline CDR1 is DFQATT and CDR2 SNEGSKA (reference sequence). CDR3 length: 14 residues. The CDR3 region is CSARIGNEKGGYTF. The DNA of the CDR3 is TGCAGTGCTAGGATAGGGAATGAAAAGGGTGGCTACACCTTC.

Only a few counts were recorded for this clonotype. The rearrangement links TRBV5-1 to TRBJ1-1; no clear D. The CDR3 totals 12 residues. V lost 4 bases, J lost 7 bases, and 11 bases lay in between. Germline CDR1 is SGHRS and CDR2 is YFSETQ. This CDR3 reads CASSEPALEAFF. The CDR3 DNA is TGCGCCAGCAGCGAGCCGGCACTTGAAGCTTTCTTT. The variable domain in full, completed from reference TRBV5-1 and TRBJ1-1, reads KAGVTQTPRYLIKTRGQQVTLSCSPISGHRSVSWYQQTPGQGLQFLFEYFSETQRNKGNFPGRFSGRQFSNSRSEMNVSTLELGDSALYLCASSEPALEAFFGQGTRLTVV.

At least ten counts were recorded for this clonotype. V usage is TRBV30 and J usage is TRBJ2-7; D tentatively reads TRBD1 or TRBD2 (5 bases each). This CDR3 spans 11 amino acids. CDR1 is GTSNPN, CDR2 SVGIG, per germline (reference sequence). V shed 0 bases and J shed 6 bases, with 6 bases lying between them. The CDR3 sequence is CAWSVGAEQYF. DNA of the CDR3: TGTGCCTGGAGTGTCGGGGCCGAGCAGTACTTC. The entire variable domain, with the rest obtained from reference TRBV30 and TRBJ2-7, is as follows: SQTIHQWPATLVQPVGSPLSLECTVEGTSNPNLYWYRQAAGRGLQLLFYSVGIGQISSEVPQNLSASRPQDRQFILSSKKLLLSDSGFYLCAWSVGAEQYFGPGTRLTVT.

This chain uses TRBV5-6 with TRBJ2-2; tentative D call: TRBD1 (6 bases). Germline CDR1 and CDR2: SGHDT and YYEEEE. Trimming pared 7 bases from V and 0 bases from J, leaving 13 bases between. CDR3 length equals 15 residues. The CDR3 region has the DNA TGTGCCAGCCAAAGGGGGAGTACGAACACCGGGGAGCTGTTTTTT. Amino acid sequence: CASQRGSTNTGELFF.

This clonotype has just one count. The chain couples TRBV12-3 or TRBV12-4 to TRBJ2-2, with 10 bases matching TRBD1. The CDR3 contains 15 residues. V dropped 5 bases and J dropped 5; count of bases not matched to a gene: 5. In DNA, the CDR3 is TGTGCCAGCAGTAGACAGGGGGCTGCAACCGGGGAGCTGTTTTTT. This gives the protein CASSRQGAATGELFF.

This sequence joins TRBV6-1 and TRBJ2-1; 11 bases map to TRBD1. The CDR3 covers 16 residues. Per the germline V gene, CDR1 is MNHNS and CDR2 is SASEGT. Trimming cost V 6 bases and J 7 bases; bases outside gene matches: 11. CDR3 in amino acids: CASRRPQDRGLNEQFF. The CDR3, as DNA: TGTGCCAGCAGGAGGCCTCAGGACAGGGGGCTTAATGAGCAGTTCTTC.

V usage is TRBV2 and J usage is TRBJ1-2, with TRBD1 identical over 7 bases. V lost 3 bases, J lost 7 bases, and 5 bases stayed unmatched. CDR3 length: 13 residues. Germline CDR1 SNHLY, CDR2 FYNNEI. The CDR3 DNA reads TGTGCCAGCAGTGATGTCAGGGGGAGTGGCTACACCTTC. Protein sequence: CASSDVRGSGYTF.

This clonotype was recorded at least ten times. The genes are TRBV20-1 and TRBJ1-1, with 7 bases that match TRBD1. Trimming at V came to 0 bases and at J to 5 bases, leaving 6 bases not matched to a gene. From germline, CDR1 is DFQATT and CDR2 SNEGSKA (reference sequence). The CDR3 length is 14 residues. CDR3 protein: CSARDLQGRTEAFF. The CDR3 DNA sequence: TGCAGTGCTAGAGATTTACAGGGGCGAACTGAAGCTTTCTTT.

CDR3 DNA: TGTGCCAGTAGTATAGTTCCCCCTGAGCCCCAGCATTTT. This codes for CASSIVPPEPQHF. The V and J genes are TRBV19 and TRBJ1-5; no clear D. V gave up 1 base and J gave up 8 bases, with 9 bases separating them. In germline, CDR1 is LNHDA, CDR2 SQIVND (reference sequence). The CDR3 loop spans 13 amino acids.

The CDR3 nucleotides read TGTGCCAGCGGCAGACAAAAGGGCAATCAGCCCCAGCATTTT. Residues: CASGRQKGNQPQHF. J is TRBJ1-5 and V is TRBV2, with D hard to call. Trimming removed 8 bases from V and 2 bases from J, with 13 bases in between. The germline gives CDR1 SNHLY, CDR2 FYNNEI. The CDR3 is 14 residues long.

This clonotype was detected only a few times. V usage is TRBV10-3 and J usage is TRBJ2-1; 10 positions agree with TRBD1. Germline CDR1 ENHRY, CDR2 SYGVKD. The CDR3 covers 15 residues. V shed 9 bases and J 6 bases; nucleotides not matched to a gene: 11. In nucleotides, the CDR3 is TGTGCCATATCGACCGGGACAGGGGCGTCCAATGAGCAGTTCTTC. Its protein is CAISTGTGASNEQFF.

The chain recombines TRBV6-1 with TRBJ1-2; 7 bases match TRBD1. Per germline, CDR1 MNHNS and CDR2 SASEGT. The CDR3 totals 13 residues. V dropped 3 bases and J dropped 8; count of bases not matched to a gene: 6. The CDR3 loop reads CASSDLTGRGYTF. CDR3 DNA: TGTGCCAGCAGTGATTTGACAGGGCGAGGCTACACCTTC.

V and J are TRBV19 and TRBJ1-6, with D perhaps TRBD1 (6 bases). The V and J ends lost 3 bases and 7 bases respectively, with 13 bases between them. CDR1 is LNHDA, CDR2 SQIVND, per germline (reference sequence). The CDR3 is 15 amino acids. As DNA, the CDR3 is TGTGCCAGTAGTATGGGTATGGACAGCAATTCACCCCTCCACTTT. This translates into CASSMGMDSNSPLHF.

Many counts were recorded for this clonotype. The chain is built from TRBV27 and TRBJ2-1; D remains unclear. Germline V gene sequence: CDR1 MNHEY, CDR2 SMNVEV (reference sequence). V lost 0 bases, J lost 8 bases, and 11 bases lay in between. The length of the CDR3 is 14 residues. Here the CDR3 reads CASSLSSLRDEQFF. The CDR3 bases are TGTGCCAGCAGTTTATCTTCTTTGCGCGATGAGCAGTTCTTC.

Many counts were recorded for this clonotype. The chain carries TRBV6-1 and TRBJ1-6; the match to TRBD1 covers 7 bases. Germline CDR1 reads MNHNS; CDR2 reads SASEGT. V was pared by 7 bases and J by 1 base, with 10 bases of the junction left unmatched. The CDR3 is 17 residues long. CDR3 region: CASTLRGGFSYNSPLHF. The CDR3 region has the DNA TGTGCCAGCACTTTGAGAGGGGGCTTTTCCTATAATTCACCCCTCCACTTT.

At least ten counts were recorded for this clonotype. The CDR3 is CAWSGRGLGTEAFF. The CDR3 bases are TGTGCCTGGAGTGGGAGGGGTCTGGGCACTGAAGCTTTCTTT. The chain couples TRBV30 to TRBJ1-1, with D perhaps matching TRBD1 (5 bases). The CDR3 contains 14 residues. The ends were cut back, 1 base at V and 4 bases at J, with 13 bases in the middle. Germline loops: CDR1 GTSNPN, CDR2 SVGIG (reference sequence).

V gene TRBV7-2 combines with J gene TRBJ2-1; D gene ambiguous. Germline V lookup: CDR1 SGHTA, CDR2 FQGNSA. V lost 0 bases, J lost 0 bases, and 9 bases lay in between. The CDR3 spans 16 residues. This CDR3 is CASSLAFSASYNEQFF. CDR3 coding DNA: TGTGCCAGCAGCTTAGCGTTCAGCGCCTCCTACAATGAGCAGTTCTTC.

This clonotype was seen at least ten times. The chain carries TRBV7-3 and TRBJ2-3; 12 positions agree with TRBD1. With 2 bases clipped from V and 4 bases from J, the junction kept 7 bases outside the gene matches. Germline V CDR1 and CDR2: SGHTA, FQGTGA. This CDR3 has 17 amino acids. The CDR3 nucleotides read TGTGCCAGCAGCTTACACCCGGGACAGGGGGCATCAGATACGCAGTATTTT. It translates to CASSLHPGQGASDTQYF.